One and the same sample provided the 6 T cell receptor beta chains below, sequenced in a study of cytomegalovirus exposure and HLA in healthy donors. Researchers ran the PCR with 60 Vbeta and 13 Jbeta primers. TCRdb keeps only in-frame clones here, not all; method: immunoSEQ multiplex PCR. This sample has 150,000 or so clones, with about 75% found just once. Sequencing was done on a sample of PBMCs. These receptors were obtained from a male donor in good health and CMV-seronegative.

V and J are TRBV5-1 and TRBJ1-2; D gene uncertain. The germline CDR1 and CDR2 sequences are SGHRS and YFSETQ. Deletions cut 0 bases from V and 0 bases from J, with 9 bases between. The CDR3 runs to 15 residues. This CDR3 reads CASSLAQAANYGYTF. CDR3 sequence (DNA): TGCGCCAGCAGCTTGGCCCAGGCTGCTAACTATGGCTACACCTTC. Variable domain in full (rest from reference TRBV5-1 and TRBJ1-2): KAGVTQTPRYLIKTRGQQVTLSCSPISGHRSVSWYQQTPGQGLQFLFEYFSETQRNKGNFPGRFSGRQFSNSRSEMNVSTLELGDSALYLCASSLAQAANYGYTFGSGTRLTVV.

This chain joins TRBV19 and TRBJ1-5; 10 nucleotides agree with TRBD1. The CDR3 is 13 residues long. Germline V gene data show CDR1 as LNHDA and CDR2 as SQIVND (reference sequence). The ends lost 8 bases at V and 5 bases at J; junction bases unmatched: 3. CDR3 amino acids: CASAGTGDQPQHF. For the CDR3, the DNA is TGTGCCAGTGCCGGGACAGGGGATCAGCCCCAGCATTTT.

Here the CDR3 reads CASSPGLAGGSSYNEQFF. Written as DNA, the CDR3 is TGCGCCAGCAGCCCGGGACTAGCGGGAGGGAGCTCCTACAATGAGCAGTTCTTC. The chain combines TRBV4-3 with TRBJ2-1, with 16 bases identical to TRBD2. J lost 0 bases, V lost 4 bases, and 3 bases had no gene match. The CDR3 is 18 residues long. CDR1 is LGHNA and CDR2 is YSLEER in the germline V gene.

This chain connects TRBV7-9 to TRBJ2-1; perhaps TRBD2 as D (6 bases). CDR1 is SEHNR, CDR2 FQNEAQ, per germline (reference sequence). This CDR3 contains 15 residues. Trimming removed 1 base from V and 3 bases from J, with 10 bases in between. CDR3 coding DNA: TGTGCCAGCAGCTTAGTACTAGCCGACTACAATGAGCAGTTCTTC. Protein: CASSLVLADYNEQFF.

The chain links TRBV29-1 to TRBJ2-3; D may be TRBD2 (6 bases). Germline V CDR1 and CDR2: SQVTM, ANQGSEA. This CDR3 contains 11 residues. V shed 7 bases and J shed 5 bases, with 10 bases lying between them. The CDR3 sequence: CSARLEDTQYF. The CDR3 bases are TGCAGCGCCAGACTAGAAGATACGCAGTATTTT.

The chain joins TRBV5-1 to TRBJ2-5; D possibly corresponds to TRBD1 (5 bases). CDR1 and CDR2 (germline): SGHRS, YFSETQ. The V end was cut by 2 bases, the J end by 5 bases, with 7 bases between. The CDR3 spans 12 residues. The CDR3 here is CASSLAGETQYF. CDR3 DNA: TGCGCCAGCAGCTTAGCAGGGGAGACCCAGTACTTC. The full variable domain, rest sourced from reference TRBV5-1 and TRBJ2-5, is KAGVTQTPRYLIKTRGQQVTLSCSPISGHRSVSWYQQTPGQGLQFLFEYFSETQRNKGNFPGRFSGRQFSNSRSEMNVSTLELGDSALYLCASSLAGETQYFGPGTRLLVL.